The 23 T cell receptor beta chains in this list originate from one sample, sequenced in a study of blood T cell repertoires in COVID-19 (dated by TCRdb to the early 2020s). Libraries were prepared through the immunoSEQ multiplex PCR assay. TCRdb re-hosts the immuneACCESS table, in-frame sequences only. Its copies lack some clones; in the studies checked, an unresolved V gene accounts for under half of them, and the cause for the rest is not known. In all, the sample holds roughly 100,000 clones, and roughly 85% of those were seen once. The ten largest make up 3% to 3.5% of the sample. The sequencing sample was made of peripheral blood. The receptors originated from a man in his forties or fifties in a cohort sampled during active COVID-19.

The chain carries TRBV7-2 and TRBJ2-5, with D possibly TRBD1 on 6 matching bases. Germline V gene lookup returns CDR1 SGHTA and CDR2 FQGNSA. The CDR3 totals 15 residues. Trimming left V 3 bases short and J 5 bases short, with 16 bases between. The CDR3 DNA follows: TGTGCCAGCAGCTTTTGGTTACAGGGCGGCGAGACCCAGTACTTC. It specifies CASSFWLQGGETQYF.

The genes are TRBV28 and TRBJ1-5; possibly TRBD1 for D (5 bases). CDR3 length equals 16 residues. Per germline, CDR1 MDHEN and CDR2 SYDVKM. V gave up 5 bases and J gave up 1 base, with 15 bases separating them. In nucleotides, the CDR3 is TGTGCCAGCAGTACCGGGGGGGGATGGAGCAATCAGCCCCAGCATTTT. Protein sequence: CASSTGGGWSNQPQHF.

The chain combines TRBV6-5 with TRBJ2-1; 8 bases agree with TRBD2. From germline, CDR1 is MNHEY and CDR2 SVGAGI. Trimming removed 4 bases from V and 7 bases from J; junction bases left unmatched: 6. The CDR3 sequence is 14 residues long. In nucleotides, the CDR3 is TGTGCCAGCAGTTGGGCGGGGGGTCGGAATGAGCAGTTCTTC. The encoded protein is CASSWAGGRNEQFF.

This sequence joins TRBV12-3 or TRBV12-4 and TRBJ2-3; the D is unclear. V lost 3 bases and J 5 bases, leaving 3 bases between the germline ends. This CDR3 spans 11 amino acids. The DNA for the CDR3 is TGTGCCAGCAGTTTCGGAGATACGCAGTATTTT. Translating gives CASSFGDTQYF.

The chain carries TRBV5-8 and TRBJ2-7, with a weak D call TRBD1 (6 bases). The CDR3 loop spans 14 amino acids. Germline CDR1 and CDR2: SGHTS and YDEGEE. V gave up 4 bases and J gave up 3 bases, with 14 bases separating them. Written as DNA, the CDR3 is TGTGCCAGCAGCCCCAGCAGGGGCCGCTACGAGCAGTACTTC. Encoded protein: CASSPSRGRYEQYF.

The chain recombines TRBV9 with TRBJ2-2, with 9 bases identical to TRBD1. J lost 7 bases, V lost 4 bases, and 5 bases had no gene match. CDR3 length: 14 amino acids. Germline CDR1 reads SGDLS; CDR2 reads YYNGEE. This CDR3 is CASSTGGAVGELFF. The CDR3 DNA follows: TGTGCCAGCAGCACAGGGGGCGCGGTCGGGGAGCTGTTTTTT.

V usage is TRBV5-5 and J usage is TRBJ1-5; D is possibly TRBD1 (5 bases). V was shortened by 2 bases and J by 9 bases, with 15 bases between the two germline ends. Germline values: CDR1 SGHKS, CDR2 YYEKEE (reference sequence). CDR3 size: 14 residues. CDR3 in DNA: TGTGCCAGCAGCTTAGTTACAGGAGAAATGCCCCAGCATTTT. Its protein is CASSLVTGEMPQHF.

The chain combines TRBV2 with TRBJ1-1, with 9 bases fitting TRBD1. The CDR3 consists of 13 residues. V trimming: 4 bases; J trimming: 13 bases; junction bases outside the gene matches: 10. Germline V gene data show CDR1 as SNHLY and CDR2 as FYNNEI. The CDR3 here is CASSVGDRGRVFF. In DNA form, the CDR3 reads TGTGCCAGCAGTGTGGGTGACAGGGGGAGGGTTTTCTTT.

The chain employs TRBV19 and TRBJ2-5; D unclear. The CDR3 contains 14 residues. V was shortened by 2 bases and J by 1 base, with 8 bases between the two germline ends. Per the germline V gene, CDR1 is LNHDA and CDR2 is SQIVND (reference sequence). CDR3 bases: TGTGCCAGTAGTATATTTTCCGGCCAAGAGACCCAGTACTTC. This codes for CASSIFSGQETQYF.

The V and J genes are TRBV10-3 and TRBJ1-2, with a possible D match to TRBD1 (6 bases). This CDR3 contains 13 residues. CDR1 ENHRY and CDR2 SYGVKD come from the germline V gene. V dropped 4 bases and J dropped 5 bases, with 11 bases sitting between them. In DNA form, the CDR3 reads TGTGCCATCAGTGTTCGGACAGAGTATGGCTACACCTTC. Encoded protein: CAISVRTEYGYTF.

The chain couples TRBV29-1 to TRBJ1-1; 8 bases are shared with TRBD1. The CDR3 runs to 14 residues. Germline-derived CDR1 and CDR2 are SQVTM and ANQGSEA. V lost 7 bases to trimming and J lost 6 bases; unmatched junction nucleotides: 13. CDR3 residues: CSALGGRGLSEAFF. The CDR3 nucleotides read TGCAGCGCTCTCGGGGGCAGGGGGCTCTCTGAAGCTTTCTTT.

The chain joins TRBV7-8 to TRBJ1-2; 10 bases match TRBD1. The V gene end was trimmed by 3 bases and the J gene end by 7 bases; junction bases not matched to a gene: 8. Germline CDR1 reads SGHVS; CDR2 reads FQNEAQ. The CDR3 contains 15 residues. In DNA form, the CDR3 reads TGTGCCAGCAGCTTGCGGGACAGGGGTTGGAGTGGCTACACCTTC. Amino acid sequence: CASSLRDRGWSGYTF.

This clone came up once. The J gene is TRBJ1-6, the V gene TRBV6-2 or TRBV6-3; possibly TRBD1 for D (6 bases). Germline CDR1 reads MNHEY; CDR2 reads SVGEGT. The ends were cut back, 4 bases at V and 13 bases at J, with 14 bases in the middle. The CDR3 spans 13 residues. CDR3 nucleotides: TGTGCCAGCAGTTTGGACAGCATTTTGCCCCTCCACTTT. It yields the protein CASSLDSILPLHF.

This rearrangement joins TRBV18 to TRBJ1-6; no clear D. V lost 4 bases to trimming and J lost 5 bases, with 9 bases between them. This CDR3 comprises 14 residues. Germline lookup yields CDR1 KGHSH and CDR2 LQKENI. The CDR3 region is CASSLSGDNSPLHF. The CDR3 DNA sequence: TGTGCCAGCTCACTCTCGGGAGATAATTCACCCCTCCACTTT.

The chain employs TRBV12-3 or TRBV12-4 and TRBJ1-2; unclear D gene. The V end was cut by 6 bases, the J end by 6 bases, with 14 bases between. The CDR3 length is 13 residues. Here the CDR3 DNA reads TGTGCCAGCAGCCCGGGATATAAGGATGGCTACACCTTC. This gives the protein CASSPGYKDGYTF.

The V call is TRBV10-1, the J call TRBJ2-1; D is possibly TRBD2 (7 bases). V lost 4 bases to trimming and J lost 15 bases, with 13 bases between them. Germline V gene data show CDR1 as WNHNN and CDR2 as SYGVQD (reference sequence). The CDR3 extends over 11 amino acids. The CDR3 spells CASSGRGGLFF. DNA of the CDR3: TGCGCCAGCAGTGGTAGGGGGGGCCTGTTCTTC.

In its sample, this clone was seen once. The rearrangement uses TRBV6-1 and TRBJ2-7; maybe TRBD2 (6 bases). Germline CDR1 MNHNS, CDR2 SASEGT. V was trimmed by 3 bases and J by 5 bases, leaving 11 bases between them. This CDR3 has 13 amino acids. CDR3 protein: CASSEGGWDEQYV. CDR3 nucleotide sequence: TGTGCCAGCAGTGAGGGGGGATGGGACGAGCAGTACGTC.

This chain links TRBV3-1 (or the pseudogene TRBV3-2) with TRBJ2-5; D is undetermined. The germline V and J ends were trimmed by 0 bases and 3 bases, with 8 bases remaining between them. The CDR3 totals 14 residues. CDR1 and CDR2 (germline): LGHDT, YNNKEL (reference sequence). Written as DNA, the CDR3 is TGTGCCAGCAGCCAAGATGTGCTAGAAGAGACCCAGTACTTC. Translated: CASSQDVLEETQYF.

This chain joins TRBV9 and TRBJ1-1, with D possibly matching TRBD1 (5 bases). Trimming took off 4 bases at V and 3 bases at J, with 7 bases between the two ends. The CDR3 spans 12 residues. CDR1 SGDLS and CDR2 YYNGEE come from the germline V gene. CDR3 sequence: CASSPRDTEAFF. CDR3 DNA sequence: TGTGCCAGCAGCCCCAGGGACACTGAAGCTTTCTTT.

The CDR3 loop is CASTYLAGGTDTQYF. In DNA form, the CDR3 reads TGTGCCAGCACCTACCTAGCGGGGGGGACAGATACGCAGTATTTT. This chain joins TRBV6-5 and TRBJ2-3; 12 bases are shared with TRBD2. The V and J ends lost 7 bases and 3 bases, in that order; junction bases with no gene match: 5. Germline loops: CDR1 MNHEY, CDR2 SVGAGI. This CDR3 is built from 15 residues.

The chain uses TRBV4-1 and TRBJ2-2; TRBD2 aligns across 11 bases. The length of the CDR3 is 16 residues. The germline V gene encodes CDR1 MGHRA and CDR2 YSYEKL. J gave up 11 bases and V 4 bases, and 12 bases lay outside the gene matches. This chain's CDR3 is CASSREASGGPFELFF. The CDR3 DNA follows: TGCGCCAGCAGCCGGGAAGCTAGCGGGGGGCCATTCGAGCTGTTTTTT.

The rearrangement joins TRBV10-1 to TRBJ1-4; TRBD1 agrees at 7 bases. The V segment lost 4 bases and the J segment 5 bases; nucleotides outside the gene matches: 7. This CDR3 has 15 residues. Looked up from germline, CDR1 is WNHNN and CDR2 is SYGVQD (reference sequence). CDR3 in amino acids: CASSVLTGRNEKLFF. The CDR3 DNA is TGCGCCAGCAGTGTACTGACAGGGAGGAATGAAAAACTGTTTTTT.

The chain recombines TRBV11-2 with TRBJ2-2; possible D gene TRBD2, 6 bases. CDR3 length equals 14 residues. Per germline, CDR1 SGHAT and CDR2 FQNNGV. V lost 5 bases to trimming and J lost 5 bases, with 12 bases between them. The CDR3 region has the DNA TGTGCCAGCAGCCACCTCGCGGGGACCGGGGAGCTGTTTTTT. Its protein is CASSHLAGTGELFF.